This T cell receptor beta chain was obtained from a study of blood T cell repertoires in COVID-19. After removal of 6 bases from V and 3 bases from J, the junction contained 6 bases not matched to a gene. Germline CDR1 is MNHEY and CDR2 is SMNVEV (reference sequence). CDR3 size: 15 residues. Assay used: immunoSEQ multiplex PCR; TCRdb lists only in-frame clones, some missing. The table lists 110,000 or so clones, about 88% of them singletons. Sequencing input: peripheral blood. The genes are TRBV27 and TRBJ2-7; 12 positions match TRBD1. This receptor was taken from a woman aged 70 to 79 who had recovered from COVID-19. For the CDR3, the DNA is TGTGCCAGCAGCCTGGGACAGGGGGCTATCTACGAGCAGTACTTC. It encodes CASSLGQGAIYEQYF.